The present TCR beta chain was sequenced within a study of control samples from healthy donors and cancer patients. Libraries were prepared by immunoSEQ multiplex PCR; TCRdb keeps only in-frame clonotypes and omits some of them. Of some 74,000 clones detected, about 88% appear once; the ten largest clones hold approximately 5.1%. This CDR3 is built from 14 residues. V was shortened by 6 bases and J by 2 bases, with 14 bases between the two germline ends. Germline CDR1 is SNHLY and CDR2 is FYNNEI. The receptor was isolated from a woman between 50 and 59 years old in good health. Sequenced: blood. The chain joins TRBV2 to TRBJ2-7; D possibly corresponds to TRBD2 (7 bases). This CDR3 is CASSLGGTTYEQYF. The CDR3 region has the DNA TGTGCCAGCAGCCTGGGAGGGACAACCTACGAGCAGTACTTC.